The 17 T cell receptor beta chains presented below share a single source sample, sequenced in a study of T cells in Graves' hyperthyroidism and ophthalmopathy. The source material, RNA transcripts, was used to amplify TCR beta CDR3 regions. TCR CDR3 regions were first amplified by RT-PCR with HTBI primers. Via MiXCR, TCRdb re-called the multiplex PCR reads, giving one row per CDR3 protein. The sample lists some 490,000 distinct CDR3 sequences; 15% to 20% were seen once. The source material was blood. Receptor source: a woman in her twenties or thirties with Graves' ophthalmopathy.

In nucleotides, the CDR3 is TGCGCCAGCAGCCAAGATTGGCAGACGCCAGATACGCAGTATTTT. Translating gives CASSQDWQTPDTQYF. This chain connects TRBV4-1 to TRBJ2-3, with D uncertain. Germline V CDR1 and CDR2: MGHRA, YSYEKL. The V end was cut by 0 bases, the J end by 4 bases, with 11 bases between. The CDR3 spans 15 residues.

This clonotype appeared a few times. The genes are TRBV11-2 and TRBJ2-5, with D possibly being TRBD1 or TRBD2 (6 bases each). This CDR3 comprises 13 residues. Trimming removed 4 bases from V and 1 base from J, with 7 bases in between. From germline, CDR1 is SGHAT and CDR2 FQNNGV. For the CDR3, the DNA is TGTGCCAGCAGCTGGGGGGCCCAAGAGACCCAGTACTTC. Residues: CASSWGAQETQYF.

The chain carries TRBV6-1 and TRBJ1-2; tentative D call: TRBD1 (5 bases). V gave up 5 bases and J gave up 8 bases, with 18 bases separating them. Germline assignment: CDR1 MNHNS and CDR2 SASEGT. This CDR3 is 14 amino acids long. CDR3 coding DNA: TGTGCCAGCAGTAGGGACCAAACGCCTCAAGGCTACACCTTC. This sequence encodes CASSRDQTPQGYTF.

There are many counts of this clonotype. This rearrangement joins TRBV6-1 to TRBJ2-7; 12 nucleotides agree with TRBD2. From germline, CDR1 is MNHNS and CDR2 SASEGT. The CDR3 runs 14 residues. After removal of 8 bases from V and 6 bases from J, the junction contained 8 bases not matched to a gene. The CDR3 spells CASALAGGRGEQYF. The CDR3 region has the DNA TGTGCCAGCGCACTAGCGGGAGGCCGCGGCGAGCAGTACTTC.

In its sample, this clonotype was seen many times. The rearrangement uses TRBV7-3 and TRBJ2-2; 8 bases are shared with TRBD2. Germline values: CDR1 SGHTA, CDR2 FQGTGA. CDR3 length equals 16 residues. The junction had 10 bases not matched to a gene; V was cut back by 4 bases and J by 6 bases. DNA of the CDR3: TGTGCCAGCAGCTCCAGCGGGAGAGGCGCTGCCGGGGAGCTGTTTTTT. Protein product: CASSSSGRGAAGELFF.

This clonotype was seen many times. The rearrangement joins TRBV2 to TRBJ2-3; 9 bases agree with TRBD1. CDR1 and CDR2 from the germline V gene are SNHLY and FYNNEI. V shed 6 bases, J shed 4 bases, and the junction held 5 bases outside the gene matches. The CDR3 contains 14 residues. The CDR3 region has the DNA TGTGCCAGCAGAGCGGGACAGGGTCCAGATACGCAGTATTTT. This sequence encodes CASRAGQGPDTQYF.

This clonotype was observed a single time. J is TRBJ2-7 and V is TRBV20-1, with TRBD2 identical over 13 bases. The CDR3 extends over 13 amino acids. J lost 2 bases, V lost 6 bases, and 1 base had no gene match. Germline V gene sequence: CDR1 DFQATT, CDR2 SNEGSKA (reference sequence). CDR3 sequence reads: CSATSGRTYEQYF. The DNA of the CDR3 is TGCAGTGCGACTAGCGGGAGGACCTACGAGCAGTACTTC.

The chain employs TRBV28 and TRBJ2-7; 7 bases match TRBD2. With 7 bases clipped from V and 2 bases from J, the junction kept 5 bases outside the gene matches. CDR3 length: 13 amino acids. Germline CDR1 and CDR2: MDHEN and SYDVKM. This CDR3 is CASIGGYPYEQYF. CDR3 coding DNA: TGTGCCAGCATCGGGGGGTACCCCTACGAGCAGTACTTC.

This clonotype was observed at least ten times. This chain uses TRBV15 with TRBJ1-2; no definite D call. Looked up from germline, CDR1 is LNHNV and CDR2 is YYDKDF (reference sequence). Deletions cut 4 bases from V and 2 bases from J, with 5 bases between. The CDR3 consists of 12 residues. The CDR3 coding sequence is TGTGCCACCAGCAAGGGAAACTATGGCTACACCTTC. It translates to CATSKGNYGYTF.

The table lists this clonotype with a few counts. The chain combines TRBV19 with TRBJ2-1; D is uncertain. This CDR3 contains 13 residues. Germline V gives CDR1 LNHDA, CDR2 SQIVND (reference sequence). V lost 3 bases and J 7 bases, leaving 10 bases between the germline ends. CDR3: CASSISFFNEQFF. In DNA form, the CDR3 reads TGTGCCAGTAGTATCTCATTCTTTAATGAGCAGTTCTTC.

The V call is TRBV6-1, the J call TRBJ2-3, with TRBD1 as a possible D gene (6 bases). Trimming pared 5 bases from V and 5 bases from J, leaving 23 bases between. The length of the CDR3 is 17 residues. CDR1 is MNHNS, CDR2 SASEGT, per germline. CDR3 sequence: CASSPFDRFTPGDTQYF. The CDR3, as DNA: TGTGCCAGCAGTCCTTTTGACAGGTTTACACCGGGAGATACGCAGTATTTT.

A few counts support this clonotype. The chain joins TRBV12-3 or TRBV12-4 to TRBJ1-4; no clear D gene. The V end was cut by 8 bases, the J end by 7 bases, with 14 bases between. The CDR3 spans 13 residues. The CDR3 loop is CASRDGEGEKLFF. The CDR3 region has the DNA TGTGCCAGCCGAGACGGGGAGGGTGAAAAACTGTTTTTT.

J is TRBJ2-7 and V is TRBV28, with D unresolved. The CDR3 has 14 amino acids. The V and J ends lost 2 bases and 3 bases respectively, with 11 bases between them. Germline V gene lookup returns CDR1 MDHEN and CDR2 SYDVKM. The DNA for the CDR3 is TGTGCCAGCAGTTTAGTGGGTTCTGACTACGAGCAGTACTTC. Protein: CASSLVGSDYEQYF.

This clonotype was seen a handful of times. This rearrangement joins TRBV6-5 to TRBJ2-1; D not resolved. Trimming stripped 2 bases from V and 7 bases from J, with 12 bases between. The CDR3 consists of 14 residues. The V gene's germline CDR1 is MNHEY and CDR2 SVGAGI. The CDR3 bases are TGTGCCAGCAGTTACCAACTGCTAGTGAATGAGCAGTTCTTC. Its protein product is CASSYQLLVNEQFF.

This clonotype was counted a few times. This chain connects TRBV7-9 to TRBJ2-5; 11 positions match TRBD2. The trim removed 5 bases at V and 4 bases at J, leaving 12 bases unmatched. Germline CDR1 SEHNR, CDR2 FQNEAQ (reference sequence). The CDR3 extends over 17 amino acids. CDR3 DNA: TGTGCCAGCAGCCCCCAGGACGGGCTAGCGGGAGGAGAGACCCAGTACTTC. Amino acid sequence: CASSPQDGLAGGETQYF. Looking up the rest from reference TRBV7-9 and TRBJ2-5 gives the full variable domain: DTGVSQNPRHKITKRGQNVTFRCDPISEHNRLYWYRQTLGQGPEFLTYFQNEAQLEKSRLLSDRFSAERPKGSFSTLEIQRTEQGDSAMYLCASSPQDGLAGGETQYFGPGTRLLVL.

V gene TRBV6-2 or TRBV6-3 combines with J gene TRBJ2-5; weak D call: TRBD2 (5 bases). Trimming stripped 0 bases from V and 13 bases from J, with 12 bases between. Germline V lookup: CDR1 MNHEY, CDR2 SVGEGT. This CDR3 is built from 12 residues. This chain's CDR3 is CASSYSTRAAYF. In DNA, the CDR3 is TGTGCCAGCAGTTACTCGACGCGGGCGGCGTACTTC.

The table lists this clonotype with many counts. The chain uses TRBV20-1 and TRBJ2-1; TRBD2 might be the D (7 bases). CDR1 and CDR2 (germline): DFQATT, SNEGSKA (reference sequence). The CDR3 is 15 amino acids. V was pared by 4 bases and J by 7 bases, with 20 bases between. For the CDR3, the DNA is TGCAGTGCTACAGGGTCTAGCGGAGGGGGGAATGAGCAGTTCTTC. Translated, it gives CSATGSSGGGNEQFF.